These T cell receptor beta chains were read from a single sample in a study of immune heterogeneity within non-small cell lung tumors. MiXCR, applied by TCRdb to the multiplex PCR reads, yields one record per CDR3 protein. The data show over 8,000 distinct CDR3 sequences, around a sixth seen once. The sample comprised lung tumor tissue. The receptors here all came from a man aged 35-49 years with non-small cell lung cancer. Each CDR3 is given with its conserved first and last residue. A D gene is named only where the DNA matches it firmly. Some rows have no size entry. The others give once, few or many, or a class for an expanded clone.

>TRBV5-1|medium-sized|-|16|TRBJ2-3
CASSRGQLPDTDTQYF
TGCGCCAGCAGCCGCGGACAGTTACCAGACACAGATACGCAGTATTTT
>TRBV30|large|TRBD1|12|TRBJ1-5
CACGTDNQPQHF
TGTGCCTGTGGGACAGACAATCAGCCCCAGCATTTT
>TRBV18|many|-|14|TRBJ2-5
CASSRTDRWETQYF
TGTGCCAGCTCAAGGACGGACCGGTGGGAGACCCAGTACTTC
>TRBV9|many|-|14|TRBJ2-2
CASRPGTNTGELFF
TGTGCCAGCAGGCCGGGGACGAACACCGGGGAGCTGTTTTTT
>TRBV10-2|medium-sized|-|16|TRBJ1-2
CASSGRGESRNLGYTF
TGCGCCAGCAGCGGGAGAGGGGAGTCCAGGAATTTAGGCTACACCTTC
>TRBV4-3|medium-sized|TRBD2|15|TRBJ2-3
CASSQEGLAGGPQYF
TGCGCCAGCAGCCAAGAAGGATTAGCGGGAGGCCCCCAGTATTTT
>TRBV5-1|many|-|15|TRBJ2-2
CASRVGPSNTGELFF
TGCGCCAGCAGAGTAGGTCCTTCGAACACCGGGGAGCTGTTTTTT
>TRBV5-1|many|-|15|TRBJ2-1
CASSLGGGHYNEQFF
TGCGCCAGCAGCTTGGGGGGGGGCCACTACAATGAGCAGTTCTTC
>TRBV29-1|-|-|15|TRBJ1-1
CSVYLATGLNTEAFF
TGCAGCGTTTATCTGGCGACGGGGTTGAACACTGAAGCTTTCTTT
>TRBV5-4|many|-|14|TRBJ1-2
CASSLGSGTYGYTF
TGTGCCAGCAGCTTGGGATCGGGTACCTATGGCTACACCTTC
>TRBV12-3/TRBV12-4|medium-sized|-|15|TRBJ1-5
CARSSPGQEHQPQHF
TGTGCCAGGAGCTCGCCGGGGCAGGAACATCAGCCCCAGCATTTT